The clone carrying this TCR beta chain has just a few counts. Its antigen remains unidentified. Sequenced by immunoSEQ multiplex PCR; TCRdb stores in-frame clones only, minus some. The sample includes about 120,000 clones, roughly 86% of them seen just once. The sample comes from a study of T cell responses to AZD1222 COVID-19 vaccine. Study conclusions and caveats: Two doses of AZD1222 preceded a rise in Spike-specific TCR breadth and depth.

V was cut by 0 bases and J by 6 bases, with 8 bases left in between. CDR3 length: 13 amino acids. CDR1 and CDR2 (germline): LGHDT, YNNKEL (reference sequence). This receptor was identified in an adult in good health. The V gene is TRBV3-1 (or the pseudogene TRBV3-2), the J gene TRBJ1-2; TRBD1 is a possible D gene (6 bases). The sample here was peripheral blood, taken on day 0 of AZD1222 vaccination. CDR3 protein: CASSQDRGDGYTF. CDR3 nucleotides: TGTGCCAGCAGCCAAGACAGGGGTGATGGCTACACCTTC.